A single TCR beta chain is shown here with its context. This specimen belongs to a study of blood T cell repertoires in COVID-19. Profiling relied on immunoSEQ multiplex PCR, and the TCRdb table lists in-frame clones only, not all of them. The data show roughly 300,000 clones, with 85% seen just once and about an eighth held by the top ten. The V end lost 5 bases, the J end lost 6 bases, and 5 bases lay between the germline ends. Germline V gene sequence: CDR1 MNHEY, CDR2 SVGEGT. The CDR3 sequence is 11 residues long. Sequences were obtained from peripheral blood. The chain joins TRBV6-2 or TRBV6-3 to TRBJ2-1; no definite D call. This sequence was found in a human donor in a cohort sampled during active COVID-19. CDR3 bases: TGTGCCAGCAGTCTCCCCAATGAGCAGTTCTTC. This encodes CASSLPNEQFF.